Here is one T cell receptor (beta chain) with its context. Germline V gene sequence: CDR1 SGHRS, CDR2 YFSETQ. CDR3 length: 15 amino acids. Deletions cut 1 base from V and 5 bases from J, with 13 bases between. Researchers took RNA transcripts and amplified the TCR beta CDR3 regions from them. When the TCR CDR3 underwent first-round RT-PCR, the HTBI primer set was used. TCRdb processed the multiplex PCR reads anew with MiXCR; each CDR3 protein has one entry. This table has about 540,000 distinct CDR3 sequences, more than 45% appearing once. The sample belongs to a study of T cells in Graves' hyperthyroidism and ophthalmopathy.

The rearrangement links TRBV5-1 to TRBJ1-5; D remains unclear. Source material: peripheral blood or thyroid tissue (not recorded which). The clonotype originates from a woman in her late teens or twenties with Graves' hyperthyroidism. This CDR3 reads CASSLRSGPHQPQHF. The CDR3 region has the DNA TGCGCCAGCAGCTTGAGGTCAGGACCGCATCAGCCCCAGCATTTT.